Listed below are T cell receptor beta chains from one sample, sequenced in a study of T-cell reconstitution after alpha-beta-depleted transplantation in children. MiXCR, run by TCRdb on the PCR reads, gives a single entry per CDR3 protein. The sample consists of some 530,000 distinct CDR3 sequences, around 13% of them appearing once. Material: PBMCs from the stem cell graft donor, obtained from the stem cell graft. These receptors all stem from a human donor who donated a stem cell graft to a child with combined immunodeficiency. Both conserved end residues are part of each CDR3. The order of the fields is clone size, J gene, V gene, D gene, CDR3 protein, CDR3 DNA. D genes are given only for firm matches. Some rows mark clone size as missing; the rest say once, few, many or name a class of expanded clone.

abundance: few
j_gene: TRBJ2-3
v_gene: TRBV20-1
d_gene: -
CDR3aa: CSAYPVADTQYF
CDR3nt: TGCAGTGCGTACCCGGTGGCAGATACGCAGTATTTT

abundance: few
j_gene: TRBJ2-1
v_gene: TRBV12-3/TRBV12-4
d_gene: TRBD2
CDR3aa: CASSLTSGRPNEQFF
CDR3nt: TGTGCCAGCAGTTTGACTAGCGGGAGACCCAATGAGCAGTTCTTC

abundance: many
j_gene: TRBJ2-1
v_gene: TRBV5-1
d_gene: TRBD2
CDR3aa: CASSLETSGYNEQFF
CDR3nt: TGCGCCAGCAGCTTGGAGACTAGCGGCTACAATGAGCAGTTCTTC

abundance: many
j_gene: TRBJ2-1
v_gene: TRBV24-1
d_gene: -
CDR3aa: CATSEKGGQDNEQFF
CDR3nt: TGTGCCACCAGTGAGAAAGGAGGACAAGACAATGAGCAGTTCTTC

abundance: many
j_gene: TRBJ2-1
v_gene: TRBV9
d_gene: -
CDR3aa: CTSSGPGNEQFF
CDR3nt: TGTACCAGCAGCGGACCCGGGAATGAGCAGTTCTTC

abundance: once
j_gene: TRBJ2-7
v_gene: TRBV11-3
d_gene: TRBD1
CDR3aa: CASSLGTGGWGEQYF
CDR3nt: TGTGCCAGCAGCTTAGGCACAGGGGGCTGGGGGGAGCAGTACTTC

abundance: -
j_gene: TRBJ2-1
v_gene: TRBV5-1
d_gene: TRBD1
CDR3aa: CASSDLQGNEQFF
CDR3nt: TGCGCCAGCAGCGACTTACAGGGGAATGAGCAGTTCTTC

abundance: many
j_gene: TRBJ2-7
v_gene: TRBV10-3
d_gene: -
CDR3aa: CATEPGPPNYEQYF
CDR3nt: TGTGCCACGGAACCGGGACCCCCAAACTACGAGCAGTACTTC

abundance: many
j_gene: TRBJ2-5
v_gene: TRBV7-8
d_gene: -
CDR3aa: CASSLEAGPYQETQYF
CDR3nt: TGTGCCAGCAGCTTAGAGGCAGGGCCGTACCAAGAGACCCAGTACTTC

abundance: many
j_gene: TRBJ2-7
v_gene: TRBV5-1
d_gene: -
CDR3aa: CASSLVPGSYEQYF
CDR3nt: TGTGCCAGCAGCTTAGTACCGGGTTCCTACGAGCAGTACTTC

abundance: -
j_gene: TRBJ1-1
v_gene: TRBV20-1
d_gene: TRBD1
CDR3aa: CSAIRQGRTEAFF
CDR3nt: TGCAGTGCTATAAGACAGGGAAGGACTGAAGCTTTCTTT

abundance: -
j_gene: TRBJ1-5
v_gene: TRBV10-3
d_gene: -
CDR3aa: CAIGGGTNQPQHF
CDR3nt: TGTGCCATCGGCGGAGGGACCAATCAGCCCCAGCATTTT

abundance: -
j_gene: TRBJ2-1
v_gene: TRBV27
d_gene: TRBD2
CDR3aa: CASSLKAGVPYNEQFF
CDR3nt: TGTGCCAGCAGTTTAAAGGCGGGAGTTCCTTACAATGAGCAGTTCTTC

abundance: few
j_gene: TRBJ1-1
v_gene: TRBV30
d_gene: -
CDR3aa: CAWSSTIEAFF
CDR3nt: TGTGCCTGGAGTTCCACAATTGAGGCTTTCTTT

abundance: -
j_gene: TRBJ2-7
v_gene: TRBV7-9
d_gene: TRBD2
CDR3aa: CASSLKRLAGDEQYF
CDR3nt: TGTGCCAGCAGCCTTAAGAGACTAGCGGGAGACGAGCAGTACTTC

abundance: many
j_gene: TRBJ2-3
v_gene: TRBV2
d_gene: TRBD2
CDR3aa: CASRETSGGSDTQYF
CDR3nt: TGTGCCAGCAGAGAGACTAGCGGGGGGTCAGATACGCAGTATTTT

abundance: many
j_gene: TRBJ2-1
v_gene: TRBV24-1
d_gene: -
CDR3aa: CATSLGRYNEQFF
CDR3nt: TGTGCCACCAGCCTTGGGAGATACAATGAGCAGTTCTTC

abundance: many
j_gene: TRBJ1-1
v_gene: TRBV7-2
d_gene: -
CDR3aa: CASSLEANTEAFF
CDR3nt: TGTGCCAGCAGCTTAGAGGCAAACACTGAAGCTTTCTTT

abundance: -
j_gene: TRBJ1-3
v_gene: TRBV20-1
d_gene: TRBD1
CDR3aa: CSARQGAWDTIYF
CDR3nt: TGCAGTGCTAGACAGGGGGCTTGGGACACCATATATTTT

abundance: few
j_gene: TRBJ1-1
v_gene: TRBV7-2
d_gene: TRBD1
CDR3aa: CASSTRTGGTTEAFF
CDR3nt: TGTGCCAGCAGCACAAGGACAGGGGGCACTACTGAAGCTTTCTTT

abundance: -
j_gene: TRBJ1-6
v_gene: TRBV4-3
d_gene: TRBD1
CDR3aa: CASSQDGTGYNSPLHF
CDR3nt: TGCGCCAGCAGCCAAGATGGGACAGGCTATAATTCACCCCTCCACTTT

abundance: -
j_gene: TRBJ2-7
v_gene: TRBV29-1
d_gene: TRBD2
CDR3aa: CSVDGLAGYEQYF
CDR3nt: TGCAGCGTTGATGGTCTAGCGGGATACGAGCAGTACTTC